This paragraph reports one T cell receptor beta chain. This entry comes from a study of shared clonotypes between healthy human individuals. Per the authors' pipeline: Sequence data from immunoSEQ were junction-only and lacked quality scores; consequently, filtering differed. Profiled with immunoSEQ multiplex PCR; TCRdb holds only in-frame clones, not every one. The V and J calls and the clone size are those of that table, but D and trimming were determined from the DNA. The data show a few million clones, approximately 93% seen once. V dropped 4 bases and J dropped 4 bases, with 11 bases sitting between them. Germline assignment: CDR1 SGHRS and CDR2 YFSETQ. The CDR3 spans 13 residues. Every contributor of samples was a Caucasian grown-up residing in Nashville, Tennessee.

Material: naive CD4+ T cells from PBMCs. The subset is: CD45RA+ positively selected. This TCR was recovered from a young man in good health. Some clones in this sample may be carry-over from other donors' samples. V gene TRBV5-1 combines with J gene TRBJ1-1; D gene ambiguous. CDR3 DNA sequence: TGCGCCAGCAGCCCCCAAGAAGGCACTGAAGCTTTCTTT. Its translation is CASSPQEGTEAFF.